The 26 T cell receptor beta chains listed next were all sequenced from one sample in a study of cytomegalovirus exposure and HLA in healthy donors. With 60 Vbeta and 13 Jbeta primers, the PCR was carried out. The repertoire was sequenced with immunoSEQ multiplex PCR; TCRdb's copy has only in-frame clones and lacks some. The repertoire holds 130,000 to 150,000 clones, approximately 73% seen once, with about an eighth in the top ten. Material for sequencing was PBMCs. The receptors were gathered from a human donor in good health.

The chain links TRBV5-6 to TRBJ2-1; no definite D call. V was cut by 7 bases and J by 3 bases, with 11 bases left in between. CDR1 and CDR2 (germline): SGHDT, YYEEEE. This CDR3 spans 13 amino acids. DNA for the CDR3: TGTGCCAGCCGCGACAATAGCTACAATGAGCAGTTCTTC. Its protein product is CASRDNSYNEQFF.

The rearrangement joins TRBV28 to TRBJ2-7, with 9 nucleotides matching TRBD1. With V trimmed by 5 bases and J by 4 bases, 6 bases remained unmatched. There are 14 residues in the CDR3. Germline CDR1 MDHEN, CDR2 SYDVKM. The CDR3 DNA reads as TGTGCCAGCAGTGTGGGACAGGGTGGATACGAGCAGTACTTC. Protein: CASSVGQGGYEQYF. Supplemented by reference TRBV28 and TRBJ2-7, the full variable domain reads DVKVTQSSRYLVKRTGEKVFLECVQDMDHENMFWYRQDPGLGLRLIYFSYDVKMKEKGDIPEGYSVSREKKERFSLILESASTNQTSMYLCASSVGQGGYEQYFGPGTRLTVT.

This clone appeared a few times. The chain is built from TRBV6-6 and TRBJ1-5, with D hard to call. The V gene lost 0 bases and the J gene lost 6 bases, with 12 bases spanning the gap. The germline gives CDR1 MNHNY, CDR2 SVGAGI (reference sequence). CDR3 size: 15 residues. This chain's CDR3 is CASSYSTQRGQPQHF. In DNA, the CDR3 is TGTGCCAGCAGTTACTCTACTCAAAGAGGTCAGCCCCAGCATTTT.

The chain links TRBV10-2 to TRBJ1-2; 8 nucleotides align to TRBD1. CDR1 WSHSY and CDR2 SAAADI come from the germline V gene. This CDR3 is built from 13 residues. Trimming took 0 bases from V and 8 from J; bases not matched to a gene: 2. CDR3 region: CASSESTGVGYTF. The CDR3, as DNA: TGCGCCAGCAGTGAGTCGACAGGGGTCGGCTACACCTTC.

The rearrangement joins TRBV28 to TRBJ2-7, with 9 bases that match TRBD2. V dropped 4 bases and J dropped 5; count of bases not matched to a gene: 9. Germline CDR1 MDHEN, CDR2 SYDVKM. The CDR3 runs to 15 residues. This CDR3 is CASSSTTSGGNEQYF. For the CDR3, the DNA is TGTGCCAGCAGTTCCACGACTAGCGGTGGGAACGAGCAGTACTTC.

The chain combines TRBV4-1 with TRBJ2-7; D may be TRBD2 (5 bases). This CDR3 has 14 amino acids. The germline V gene has CDR1 MGHRA and CDR2 YSYEKL. Trimming stripped 2 bases from V and 7 bases from J, with 15 bases between. CDR3 nucleotide sequence: TGCGCCAGCAGCCAAAATCGGAGACTAACGGAGCAGTACTTC. This sequence encodes CASSQNRRLTEQYF.

The chain couples TRBV5-6 to TRBJ1-3; 8 bases map to TRBD1. V lost 4 bases and J lost 4; bases outside the gene matches: 7. Germline loops: CDR1 SGHDT, CDR2 YYEEEE. CDR3 length equals 15 residues. The CDR3 here is CASSPQGAGGNTIYF. The CDR3 DNA reads TGTGCCAGCAGCCCTCAGGGGGCCGGAGGAAACACCATATATTTT.

There are a few counts of this clone. The chain combines TRBV19 with TRBJ1-1, with TRBD1 as a possible D gene (6 bases). Trimming took off 4 bases at V and 4 bases at J, with 13 bases between the two ends. Germline CDR1 reads LNHDA; CDR2 reads SQIVND (reference sequence). CDR3 length equals 14 residues. CDR3 in amino acids: CASSNSGVGTEAFF. The CDR3 DNA is TGTGCCAGTAGTAACTCAGGGGTAGGCACTGAAGCTTTCTTT.

The rearrangement joins TRBV6-4 to TRBJ2-3; weak D call: TRBD2 (5 bases). CDR1 and CDR2 from the germline V gene are MRHNA and SNTAGT. Trimming removed 2 bases at V and 1 base at J, with 13 bases between. The CDR3 spans 16 residues. The CDR3 sequence: CASSDRSGSGTDTQYF. In DNA, the CDR3 is TGTGCCAGCAGTGACCGGAGCGGTTCCGGCACAGATACGCAGTATTTT.

The chain joins TRBV7-3 to TRBJ1-6; possible D gene TRBD1, 6 bases. The CDR3 totals 13 residues. Germline V CDR1 and CDR2: SGHTA, FQGTGA. Trimming cost V 4 bases and J 10 bases, with 11 bases left between them. The CDR3 here is CASSSSGESPLHF. The CDR3 DNA follows: TGTGCCAGCAGCTCGTCAGGGGAATCACCCCTCCACTTT.

This chain links TRBV6-5 with TRBJ2-7; D is perhaps TRBD2 (6 bases). Germline CDR1 MNHEY, CDR2 SVGAGI. The CDR3 sequence is 13 residues long. The V end lost 4 bases, the J end lost 5 bases, and 12 bases lay between the germline ends. The CDR3 sequence is CASSWGVVNEQYF. The CDR3 DNA follows: TGTGCCAGCAGTTGGGGGGTAGTAAACGAGCAGTACTTC.

This chain connects TRBV4-1 to TRBJ2-5, with D possibly TRBD2 on 5 matching bases. The J call may be incorrect, as the DNA end agrees better with TRBJ2-7. Germline-derived CDR1 and CDR2 are MGHRA and YSYEKL. CDR3 length: 13 residues. CDR3 sequence reads: CASSQVARNEQYF. CDR3 nucleotide sequence: TGCGCCAGCAGCCAAGTAGCGAGGAACGAGCAGTACTTC.

The CDR3 spells CASSTGHQETQYF. CDR3 coding DNA: TGTGCCAGCAGCACGGGACATCAAGAGACCCAGTACTTC. The chain employs TRBV7-2 and TRBJ2-5, with D possibly matching TRBD1 (6 bases). The CDR3 contains 13 residues. The germline CDR1 and CDR2 sequences are SGHTA and FQGNSA. Trimming shortened V by 5 bases and J by 2 bases, and 9 bases separated the two germline ends.

Only one count was recorded for this clone. J is TRBJ2-1 and V is TRBV29-1; no reliable D call. This CDR3 has 13 amino acids. V lost 0 bases to trimming and J lost 2 bases, with 5 bases between them. Germline lookup yields CDR1 SQVTM and CDR2 ANQGSEA. CDR3 nucleotide sequence: TGCAGCGTTGAAGATCCTCCCTACAATGAGCAGTTCTTC. Protein: CSVEDPPYNEQFF.

J is TRBJ2-3 and V is TRBV4-2; the D gene is possibly TRBD2 (6 bases). V lost 1 base and J 1 base, leaving 6 bases between the germline ends. The CDR3 extends over 14 amino acids. In germline, CDR1 is LGHNA, CDR2 YNFKEQ. The CDR3: CASSQAGGTDTQYF. CDR3 bases: TGTGCCAGCAGCCAAGCGGGGGGCACAGATACGCAGTATTTT.

The V call is TRBV4-1, the J call TRBJ1-4, with D possibly being TRBD1 (5 bases). The CDR3 is 15 amino acids. Per germline, CDR1 MGHRA and CDR2 YSYEKL. V was pared by 1 base and J by 7 bases, with 13 bases between. The CDR3 nucleotides read TGCGCCAGCAGCCAAGTAGGGCAGGGTGGTGAAAAACTGTTTTTT. Protein: CASSQVGQGGEKLFF.

V usage is TRBV19 and J usage is TRBJ1-1; D gene unclear. Trimming shortened V by 0 bases and J by 5 bases, and 10 bases separated the two germline ends. The germline V gene has CDR1 LNHDA and CDR2 SQIVND (reference sequence). The CDR3 runs 14 residues. The CDR3 spells CASSIEGWRTEAFF. The CDR3 nucleotides read TGTGCCAGTAGTATAGAGGGCTGGAGGACTGAAGCTTTCTTT. Full variable domain (outside the CDR3, taken from reference TRBV19 and TRBJ1-1): DGGITQSPKYLFRKEGQNVTLSCEQNLNHDAMYWYRQDPGQGLRLIYYSQIVNDFQKGDIAEGYSVSREKKESFPLTVTSAQKNPTAFYLCASSIEGWRTEAFFGQGTRLTVV.

This sequence joins TRBV5-6 and TRBJ2-7; the match to TRBD2 covers 7 bases. CDR1 SGHDT and CDR2 YYEEEE come from the germline V gene. This CDR3 has 13 residues. The trim removed 2 bases at V and 2 bases at J, leaving 1 base unmatched. Here the CDR3 reads CASSFGTTYEQYF. The CDR3 DNA reads as TGTGCCAGCAGCTTTGGGACTACCTACGAGCAGTACTTC.

The chain has TRBV2 and TRBJ2-3, with D hard to call. V lost 7 bases to trimming and J lost 0 bases, with 8 bases between them. Per germline, CDR1 SNHLY and CDR2 FYNNEI. The CDR3 sequence is 13 residues long. CDR3 residues: CASKVTSTDTQYF. The CDR3 DNA sequence: TGTGCCAGCAAAGTGACTAGCACAGATACGCAGTATTTT.

This clone appeared a few times. The V call is TRBV29-1, the J call TRBJ2-5, with D possibly TRBD1 on 6 matching bases. Matching the DNA end better, TRBJ2-7 makes the J call doubtful. This CDR3 is built from 11 residues. Germline CDR1 and CDR2: SQVTM and ANQGSEA. As DNA, the CDR3 is TGCAGCGTTCGGACAGCCTACGAGCAGTACTTC. Protein sequence: CSVRTAYEQYF.

Comment on this clone: Mismatch with germline at one junction end may stem from a read error. The V and J genes are TRBV5-4 and TRBJ2-7, with 9 nucleotides matching TRBD1. This CDR3 has 14 amino acids. CDR1 is SGHNT, CDR2 YYREEE, per germline (reference sequence). CDR3 amino acids: CASSSGQGIRSTIF. The CDR3 bases are TGTGCCAGCAGCTCGGGACAGGGAATTAGATCTACGATCTTC.

CDR3 protein: CASSFLDRGSSEQFF. CDR3 sequence (DNA): TGTGCCAGCAGTTTTTTGGACAGGGGTAGTAGTGAGCAGTTCTTC. V is TRBV28 and J is TRBJ2-1, with 9 bases fitting TRBD1. The CDR3 spans 15 residues. After removal of 3 bases from V and 9 bases from J, the junction contained 9 bases not matched to a gene. Germline V CDR1 and CDR2: MDHEN, SYDVKM.

This clone showed up just once. The gene calls are TRBV5-1 and TRBJ1-3, with D unresolved. Germline lookup yields CDR1 SGHRS and CDR2 YFSETQ. The CDR3 totals 13 residues. The V end lost 3 bases, the J end lost 2 bases, and 6 bases lay between the germline ends. CDR3: CASSSGTGNTIYF. The DNA of the CDR3 is TGCGCCAGCAGCTCGGGTACTGGAAACACCATATATTTT.

The rearrangement uses TRBV28 and TRBJ2-1; weak D call: TRBD2 (6 bases). V lost 3 bases and J 0 bases, leaving 9 bases between the germline ends. The CDR3 sequence is 15 residues long. CDR1 MDHEN and CDR2 SYDVKM come from the germline V gene. This CDR3 is CASSFRGSSYNEQFF. For the CDR3, the DNA is TGTGCCAGCAGTTTTCGGGGGAGCTCCTACAATGAGCAGTTCTTC.

The genes are TRBV6-1 and TRBJ1-1; tentatively, D is TRBD1 (6 bases). Trimming removed 7 bases from V and 3 bases from J, with 15 bases in between. CDR3 length: 14 amino acids. Germline CDR1 is MNHNS and CDR2 is SASEGT. CDR3 amino acids: CASKQGIWDTEAFF. The CDR3, as DNA: TGTGCCAGCAAACAGGGTATTTGGGACACTGAAGCTTTCTTT.

V gene TRBV7-9 combines with J gene TRBJ2-2, with a possible D match to TRBD2 (6 bases). Trimming removed 5 bases at V and 3 bases at J, with 19 bases between. CDR3 size: 17 residues. Germline V gives CDR1 SEHNR, CDR2 FQNEAQ (reference sequence). Here the CDR3 reads CASSVPGGDLYTGELFF. The CDR3 DNA reads TGTGCCAGCAGCGTGCCGGGCGGGGACTTATACACCGGGGAGCTGTTTTTT.